This T cell receptor beta chain was profiled in a study of blood T cell repertoires in COVID-19. The table came from immunoSEQ multiplex PCR; TCRdb's copy has only in-frame clones and leaves some out. In the table there are roughly 330,000 clones, about 90% of which are singletons. The CDR3 totals 16 residues. Germline lookup yields CDR1 SGHNT and CDR2 YYREEE (reference sequence). The V gene end was trimmed by 1 base and the J gene end by 4 bases; junction bases not matched to a gene: 6. This chain joins TRBV5-4 and TRBJ2-5; 11 nucleotides align to TRBD2. The origin of this receptor is a woman under 40 who had recovered from COVID-19. Specimen: PBMCs or T cells enriched from blood (not recorded which). The CDR3 region is CASSLTSGGRGETQYF. CDR3 bases: TGTGCCAGCAGCTTGACTAGCGGGGGAAGAGGAGAGACCCAGTACTTC. The complete variable domain, with remaining parts taken from reference TRBV5-4 and TRBJ2-5, reads ETGVTQSPTHLIKTRGQQVTLRCSSQSGHNTVSWYQQALGQGPQFIFQYYREEENGRGNFPPRFSGLQFPNYSSELNVNALELDDSALYLCASSLTSGGRGETQYFGPGTRLLVL.